This TCR beta chain was profiled in a study of identical twins. This clonotype was counted at least ten times. No antigen is known for it. With 7 bases removed from V and 3 bases from J, the gap between germline ends came to 7 bases. The V gene's germline CDR1 is SQVTM and CDR2 ANQGSEA. This CDR3 spans 11 amino acids. Study conclusions and caveats: Rather than following the same donors, the conclusions depended on cross-sectional statistical analysis. Weaker excess sharing between twins was seen in beta out-of-frame sequences.

Addition of a universal primer site occurred through template switching, and cDNA carried unique molecular identifiers. MiXCR, run by TCRdb on the 5' RACE reads, gives a single entry per CDR3 protein. The table records a few hundred thousand distinct CDR3 sequences, less than 20% of them present only once. This receptor was identified in a man aged 45-60 years in good health. The chain uses TRBV29-1 and TRBJ2-1; D is undetermined. Source material: naive T cells sorted from blood. Written as DNA, the CDR3 is TGCAGCGGTGGGTTCTACAATGAGCAGTTCTTC. This gives the protein CSGGFYNEQFF.